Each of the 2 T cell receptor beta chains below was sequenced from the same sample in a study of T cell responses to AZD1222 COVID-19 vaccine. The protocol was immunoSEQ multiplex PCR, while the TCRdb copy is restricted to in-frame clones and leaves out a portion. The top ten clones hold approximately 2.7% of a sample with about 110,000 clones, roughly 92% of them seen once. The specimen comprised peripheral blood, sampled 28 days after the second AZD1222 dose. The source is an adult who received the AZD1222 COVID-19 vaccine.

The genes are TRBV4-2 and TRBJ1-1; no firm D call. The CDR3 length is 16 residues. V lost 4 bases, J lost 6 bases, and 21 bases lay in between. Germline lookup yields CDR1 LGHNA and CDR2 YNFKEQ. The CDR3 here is CASSPDNRAWSAEAFF. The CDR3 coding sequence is TGTGCCAGCAGCCCCGACAACCGGGCCTGGTCGGCTGAAGCTTTCTTT.

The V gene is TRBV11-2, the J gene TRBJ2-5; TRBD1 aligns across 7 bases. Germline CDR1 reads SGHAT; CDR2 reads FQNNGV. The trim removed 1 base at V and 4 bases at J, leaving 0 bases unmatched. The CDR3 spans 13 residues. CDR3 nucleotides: TGTGCCAGCAGCTTAGGGACAGGAGAGACCCAGTACTTC. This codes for CASSLGTGETQYF.